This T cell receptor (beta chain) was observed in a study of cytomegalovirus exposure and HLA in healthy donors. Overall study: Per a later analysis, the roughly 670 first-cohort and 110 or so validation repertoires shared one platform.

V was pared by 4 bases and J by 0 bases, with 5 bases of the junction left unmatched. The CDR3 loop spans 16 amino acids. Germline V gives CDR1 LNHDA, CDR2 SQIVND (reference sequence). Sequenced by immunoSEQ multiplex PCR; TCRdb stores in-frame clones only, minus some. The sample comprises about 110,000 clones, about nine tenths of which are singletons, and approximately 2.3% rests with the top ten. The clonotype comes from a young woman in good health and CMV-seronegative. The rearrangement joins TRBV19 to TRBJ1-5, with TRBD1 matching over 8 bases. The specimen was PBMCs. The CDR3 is CASSRGDRYSNQPQHF. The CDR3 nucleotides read TGTGCCAGTAGTAGGGGGGACAGGTATAGCAATCAGCCCCAGCATTTT.